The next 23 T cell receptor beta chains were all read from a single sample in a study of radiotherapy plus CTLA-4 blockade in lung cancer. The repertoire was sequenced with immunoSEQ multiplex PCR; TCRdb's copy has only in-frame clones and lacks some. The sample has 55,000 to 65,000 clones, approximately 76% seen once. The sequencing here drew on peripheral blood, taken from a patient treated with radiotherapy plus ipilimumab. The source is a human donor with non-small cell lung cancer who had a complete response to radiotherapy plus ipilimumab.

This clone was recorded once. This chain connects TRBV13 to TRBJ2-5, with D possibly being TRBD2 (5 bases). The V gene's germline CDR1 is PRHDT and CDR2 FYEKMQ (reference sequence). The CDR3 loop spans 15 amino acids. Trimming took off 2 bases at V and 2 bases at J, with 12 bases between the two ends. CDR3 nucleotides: TGTGCCAGCAGCTTACGGTGGAGCGGACAAGAGACCCAGTACTTC. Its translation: CASSLRWSGQETQYF.

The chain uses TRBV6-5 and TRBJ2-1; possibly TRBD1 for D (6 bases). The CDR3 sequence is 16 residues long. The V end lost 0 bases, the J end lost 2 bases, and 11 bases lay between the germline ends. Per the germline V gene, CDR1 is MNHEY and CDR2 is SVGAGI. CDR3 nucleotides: TGTGCCAGCAGTTACTCGGGCAGGGGTCCCTACAATGAGCAGTTCTTC. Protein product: CASSYSGRGPYNEQFF.

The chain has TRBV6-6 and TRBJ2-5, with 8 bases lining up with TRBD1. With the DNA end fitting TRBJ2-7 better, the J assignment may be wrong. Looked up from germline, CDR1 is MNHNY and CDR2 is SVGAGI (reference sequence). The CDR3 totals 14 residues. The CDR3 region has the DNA TGTGCCAGCTCCCGGCAGGGGACAGGCTACGAGCAGTACTTC. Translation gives CASSRQGTGYEQYF.

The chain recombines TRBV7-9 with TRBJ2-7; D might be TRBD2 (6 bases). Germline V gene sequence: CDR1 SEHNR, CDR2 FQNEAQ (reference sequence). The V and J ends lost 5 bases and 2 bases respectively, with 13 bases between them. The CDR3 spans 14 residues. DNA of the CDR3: TGTGCCAGCAGCCCCGGGACTCACCCCTACGAGCAGTACTTC. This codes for CASSPGTHPYEQYF.

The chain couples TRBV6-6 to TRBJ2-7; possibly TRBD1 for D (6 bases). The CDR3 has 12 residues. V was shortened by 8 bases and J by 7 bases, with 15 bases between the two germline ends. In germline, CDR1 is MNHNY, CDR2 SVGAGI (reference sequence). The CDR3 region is CASRTEYNEQYF. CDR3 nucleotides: TGTGCCAGCCGGACAGAATACAATGAGCAGTACTTC.

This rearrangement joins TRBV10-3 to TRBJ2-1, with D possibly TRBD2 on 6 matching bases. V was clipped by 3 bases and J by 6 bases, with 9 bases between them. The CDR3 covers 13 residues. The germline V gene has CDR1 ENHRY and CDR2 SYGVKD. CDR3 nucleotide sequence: TGTGCCATCAGTGACAAGGAGGGCAATGAGCAGTTCTTC. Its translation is CAISDKEGNEQFF.

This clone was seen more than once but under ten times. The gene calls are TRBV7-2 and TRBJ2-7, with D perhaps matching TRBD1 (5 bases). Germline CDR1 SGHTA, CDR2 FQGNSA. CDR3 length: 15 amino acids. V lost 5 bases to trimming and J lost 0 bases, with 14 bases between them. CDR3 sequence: CASSLGRVGSYEQYF. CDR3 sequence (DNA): TGTGCCAGCAGCCTAGGCAGGGTGGGCTCCTACGAGCAGTACTTC.

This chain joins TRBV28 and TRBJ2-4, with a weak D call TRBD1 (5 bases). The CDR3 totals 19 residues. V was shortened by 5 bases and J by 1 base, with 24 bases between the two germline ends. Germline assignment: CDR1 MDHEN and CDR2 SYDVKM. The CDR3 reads CASSLALTQELWAKNIQYF. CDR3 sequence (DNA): TGTGCCAGCAGTCTCGCCTTAACACAGGAGTTGTGGGCCAAAAACATTCAGTACTTC.

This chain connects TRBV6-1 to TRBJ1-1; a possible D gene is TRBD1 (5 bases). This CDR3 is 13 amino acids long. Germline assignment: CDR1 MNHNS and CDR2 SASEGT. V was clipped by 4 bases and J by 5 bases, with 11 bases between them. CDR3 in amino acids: CASSAQGVTEAFF. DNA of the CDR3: TGTGCCAGCAGTGCGCAGGGTGTGACTGAAGCTTTCTTT.

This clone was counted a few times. Here the CDR3 reads CASNLQGANTEAFF. The CDR3, as DNA: TGTGCCAGTAATCTACAGGGGGCGAACACTGAAGCTTTCTTT. The V and J genes are TRBV19 and TRBJ1-1, with 9 nucleotides matching TRBD1. Per germline, CDR1 LNHDA and CDR2 SQIVND (reference sequence). This CDR3 has 14 amino acids. The V gene end was trimmed by 7 bases and the J gene end by 1 base; junction bases not matched to a gene: 4.

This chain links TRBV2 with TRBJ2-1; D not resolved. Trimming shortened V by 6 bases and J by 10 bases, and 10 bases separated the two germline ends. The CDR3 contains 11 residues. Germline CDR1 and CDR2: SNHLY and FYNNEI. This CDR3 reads CASSYSREQFF. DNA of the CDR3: TGTGCCAGCAGCTACAGTAGGGAGCAGTTCTTC.

CDR3 residues: CASISGGNIYNEQFF. The CDR3 bases are TGTGCCAGCATTAGCGGGGGGAACATCTACAATGAGCAGTTCTTC. The gene calls are TRBV7-2 and TRBJ2-1, with TRBD2 matching over 10 bases. Germline V gene sequence: CDR1 SGHTA, CDR2 FQGNSA. The CDR3 loop spans 15 amino acids. Trimming took 7 bases from V and 3 from J; bases not matched to a gene: 6.

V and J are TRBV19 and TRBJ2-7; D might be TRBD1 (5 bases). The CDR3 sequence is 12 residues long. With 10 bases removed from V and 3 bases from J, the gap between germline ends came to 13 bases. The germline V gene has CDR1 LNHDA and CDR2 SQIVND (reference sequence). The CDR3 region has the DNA TGTGCCACCCAGGGAAAAAACTACGAGCAGTACTTC. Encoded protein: CATQGKNYEQYF.

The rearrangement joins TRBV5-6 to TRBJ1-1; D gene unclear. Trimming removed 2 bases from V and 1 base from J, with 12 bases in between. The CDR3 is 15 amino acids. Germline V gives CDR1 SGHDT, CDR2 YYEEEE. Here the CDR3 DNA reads TGTGCCAGCAGCTTCCCGGGAGCCAGGAACACTGAAGCTTTCTTT. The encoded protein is CASSFPGARNTEAFF.

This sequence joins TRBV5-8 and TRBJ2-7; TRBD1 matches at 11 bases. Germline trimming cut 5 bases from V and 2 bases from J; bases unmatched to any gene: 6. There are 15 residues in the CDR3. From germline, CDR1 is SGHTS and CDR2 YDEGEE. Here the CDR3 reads CASRSEGQGAYEQYF. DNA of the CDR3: TGTGCCAGCAGGTCCGAGGGACAGGGGGCCTACGAGCAGTACTTC.

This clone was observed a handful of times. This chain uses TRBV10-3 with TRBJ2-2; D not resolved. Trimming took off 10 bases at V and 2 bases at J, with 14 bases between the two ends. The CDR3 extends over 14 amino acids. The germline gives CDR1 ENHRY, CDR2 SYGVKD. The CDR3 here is CASKLRRNTGELFF. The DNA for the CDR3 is TGTGCCAGCAAACTGAGGCGAAACACCGGGGAGCTGTTTTTT.

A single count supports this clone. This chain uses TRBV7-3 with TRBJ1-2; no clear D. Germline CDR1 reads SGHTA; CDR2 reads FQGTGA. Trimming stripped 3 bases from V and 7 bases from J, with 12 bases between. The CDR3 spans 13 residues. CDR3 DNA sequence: TGTGCCAGCAGCTTGAATGGCCTCCTTGGCTACACCTTC. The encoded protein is CASSLNGLLGYTF.

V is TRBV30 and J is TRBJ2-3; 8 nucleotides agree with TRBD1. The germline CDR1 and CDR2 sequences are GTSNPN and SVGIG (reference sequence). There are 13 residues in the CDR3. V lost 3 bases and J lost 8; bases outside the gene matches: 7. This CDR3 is CAWSMTGVGTQYF. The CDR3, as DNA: TGTGCCTGGAGCATGACAGGGGTGGGTACGCAGTATTTT.

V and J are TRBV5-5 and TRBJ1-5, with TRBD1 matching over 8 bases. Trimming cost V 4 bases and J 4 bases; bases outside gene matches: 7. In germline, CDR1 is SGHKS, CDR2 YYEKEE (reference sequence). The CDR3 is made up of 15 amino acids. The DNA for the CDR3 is TGTGCCAGCAGCCCTGGACAGGGAGGTAATCAGCCCCAGCATTTT. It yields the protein CASSPGQGGNQPQHF.

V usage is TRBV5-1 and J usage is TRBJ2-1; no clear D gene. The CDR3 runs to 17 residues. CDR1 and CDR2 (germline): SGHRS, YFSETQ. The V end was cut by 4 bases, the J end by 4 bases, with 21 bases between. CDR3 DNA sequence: TGCGCCAGCAGCACCCGGAGAGGCTCCCGTGGATACAATGAGCAGTTCTTC. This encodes CASSTRRGSRGYNEQFF.

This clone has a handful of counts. The CDR3 sequence: CASSLVGTAREQYF. In nucleotides, the CDR3 is TGTGCCAGCAGCTTGGTTGGGACAGCGAGAGAGCAGTACTTC. This chain connects TRBV5-6 to TRBJ2-7, with TRBD1 identical over 7 bases. The CDR3 length is 14 residues. The germline V gene encodes CDR1 SGHDT and CDR2 YYEEEE. V shed 0 bases, J shed 7 bases, and the junction held 7 bases outside the gene matches.

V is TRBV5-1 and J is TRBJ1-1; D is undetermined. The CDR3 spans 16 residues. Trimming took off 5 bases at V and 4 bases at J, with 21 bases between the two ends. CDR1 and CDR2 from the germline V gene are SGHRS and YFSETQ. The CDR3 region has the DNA TGCGCCAGCAGTTATTGGGAGGTCCCGGGGATCACTGAAGCTTTCTTT. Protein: CASSYWEVPGITEAFF. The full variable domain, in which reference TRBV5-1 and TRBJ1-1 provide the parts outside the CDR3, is KAGVTQTPRYLIKTRGQQVTLSCSPISGHRSVSWYQQTPGQGLQFLFEYFSETQRNKGNFPGRFSGRQFSNSRSEMNVSTLELGDSALYLCASSYWEVPGITEAFFGQGTRLTVV.

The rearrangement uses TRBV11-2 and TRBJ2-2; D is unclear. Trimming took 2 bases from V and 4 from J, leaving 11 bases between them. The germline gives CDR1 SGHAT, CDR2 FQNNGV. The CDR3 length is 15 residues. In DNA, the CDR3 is TGTGCCAGCAGCTTACAGGTTGTTGGCACCGGGGAGCTGTTTTTT. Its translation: CASSLQVVGTGELFF.